This paragraph reports one T cell receptor beta chain. This entry belongs to a study of blood T cell repertoires in COVID-19. Sequenced by immunoSEQ multiplex PCR; TCRdb stores in-frame clones only, minus some. The data contain about 240,000 clones, approximately 80% of them seen just once; the ten biggest clones take up 1.9%. The CDR3 has 18 residues. The V gene's germline CDR1 is SGHAT and CDR2 FQNNGV. Germline trimming cut 5 bases from V and 5 bases from J; bases unmatched to any gene: 16. The clonotype was recovered from a man between 25 and 39 years old who had recovered from COVID-19. Input material: peripheral blood. V and J are TRBV11-2 and TRBJ1-3, with 9 nucleotides matching TRBD1. CDR3 region: CASSHVGTGLTPRNTIYF. The CDR3 nucleotides are TGTGCCAGCAGCCATGTGGGGACAGGGCTTACCCCCCGAAACACCATATATTTT.